The rows below give T cell receptor beta chains drawn from one sample of a study of cytotoxic CD8 clonotypes in ibrutinib-treated CLL. The repertoire was sequenced with immunoSEQ multiplex PCR; TCRdb's copy has only in-frame clones and lacks some. The sample has roughly 200,000 clones, over 60% seen once. The sequencing used PBMCs, collected after 24 months of ibrutinib treatment. The origin of the receptors is a human donor with chronic lymphocytic leukemia. CDR3s include the opening cysteine and the closing phenylalanine or tryptophan. D genes are given only for firm matches.

v_gene	j_gene	d_gene	CDR3aa
TRBV27	TRBJ1-4	-	CASSFRRSGYEKLFF
TRBV16	TRBJ2-7	TRBD1	CASSQSAGGSYEQYF
TRBV7-8	TRBJ1-5	TRBD1	CASSLDWPDRGPGENQPQHF
TRBV10-3	TRBJ2-1	-	CAISYYNEQFF
TRBV7-2	TRBJ2-1	-	CASKDGGFYNEQFF
TRBV4-1	TRBJ2-1	TRBD2	CASSQGTSGRAEEQFF
TRBV7-2	TRBJ2-1	-	CASSLRGLGNEQFF
TRBV21-1	TRBJ2-7	-	CASSLRGLAGGDEQYF
TRBV7-6	TRBJ2-7	-	CASSLSGQGYGEQYF
TRBV10-2	TRBJ1-5	TRBD1	CASSPGGRQPQHF
TRBV9	TRBJ2-3	TRBD2	CASSVATSGGTDTQYF
TRBV28	TRBJ1-1	-	CAIDRGLNTEAFF
TRBV4-1	TRBJ1-2	-	CASSQVGNGYTF
TRBV19	TRBJ1-4	-	CASSIGPGGEKLFF
TRBV30	TRBJ2-7	-	CAWSDGTQTYEQYF
TRBV30	TRBJ1-3	-	CAWSRPSGNTIYF
TRBV15	TRBJ1-2	TRBD1	CATSSKPGQSYGYTF
TRBV11-2	TRBJ2-5	TRBD2	CASSPPGLAGGETQYF
TRBV28	TRBJ1-5	-	CASLPVGRNQPQHF
TRBV30	TRBJ2-1	-	CAWSGLGDNEQFF
TRBV5-1	TRBJ2-2	-	CASSYPTDSYTGELFF
TRBV19	TRBJ1-2	-	CASSTSHRELYGYTF
TRBV21-1	TRBJ1-5	-	CASRFRQGSNLRHQPQHF
TRBV5-1	TRBJ2-1	-	CASSPWGNNEQFF
TRBV7-9	TRBJ1-1	-	CASSLHSRNTEAFF
TRBV9	TRBJ1-4	TRBD1	CASSDGTGDEKLFF
TRBV9	TRBJ2-7	-	CASSDSPSAGEQYF
TRBV5-4	TRBJ1-4	TRBD1	CASSSTGFGEKLFF
TRBV5-1	TRBJ2-5	TRBD1	CASSRDSSQETQYF
TRBV4-3	TRBJ1-2	TRBD1	CASSRGTGGIPNYGYTF
TRBV11-2	TRBJ2-1	TRBD2	CASSLEGLAGGLVNNEQFF
TRBV5-6	TRBJ1-1	-	CASSIGDTEAFF
TRBV5-1	TRBJ2-3	TRBD1	CASSLGTGGTDTQYF
TRBV11-1	TRBJ2-3	-	CASSLVTRSDTQYF
TRBV10-3	TRBJ2-5	TRBD1	CAISEGNRGETQYF
TRBV30	TRBJ2-7	-	CAWRWGFSYEQYF
TRBV19	TRBJ2-7	-	CASRFKPTGEQYF
TRBV10-3	TRBJ2-7	-	CAISVSGGKVAGAALEYF
TRBV15	TRBJ1-2	-	CATSREDNYGYTF
TRBV9	TRBJ1-2	-	CASSVVMGAGYGGYTF
TRBV4-2	TRBJ1-3	-	CASSREESGGNTIYF
TRBV5-4	TRBJ2-3	-	CASSWSTDTQYF
TRBV11-2	TRBJ2-2	-	CASSLGTGRRAGELFF
TRBV5-6	TRBJ1-2	-	CASSLLAGTIGYTF
TRBV4-1	TRBJ2-2	-	CASSVGTGTFF